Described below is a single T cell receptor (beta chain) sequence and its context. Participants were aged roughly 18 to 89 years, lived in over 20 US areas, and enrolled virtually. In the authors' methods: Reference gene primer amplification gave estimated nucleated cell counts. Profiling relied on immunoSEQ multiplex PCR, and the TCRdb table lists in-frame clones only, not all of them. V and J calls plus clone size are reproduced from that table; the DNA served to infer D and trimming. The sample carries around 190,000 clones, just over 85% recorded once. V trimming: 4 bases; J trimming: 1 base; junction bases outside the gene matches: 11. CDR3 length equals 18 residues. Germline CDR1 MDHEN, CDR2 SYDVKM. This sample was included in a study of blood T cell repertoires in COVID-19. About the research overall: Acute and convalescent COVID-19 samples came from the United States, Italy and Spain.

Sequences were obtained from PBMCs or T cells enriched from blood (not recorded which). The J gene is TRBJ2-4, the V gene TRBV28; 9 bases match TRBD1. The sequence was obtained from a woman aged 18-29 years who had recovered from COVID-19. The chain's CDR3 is CASSWGQGRFGAKNIQYF. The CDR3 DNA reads TGTGCCAGCAGTTGGGGACAGGGTCGGTTTGGGGCCAAAAACATTCAGTACTTC. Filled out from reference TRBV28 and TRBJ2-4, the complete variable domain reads DVKVTQSSRYLVKRTGEKVFLECVQDMDHENMFWYRQDPGLGLRLIYFSYDVKMKEKGDIPEGYSVSREKKERFSLILESASTNQTSMYLCASSWGQGRFGAKNIQYFGAGTRLSVL.